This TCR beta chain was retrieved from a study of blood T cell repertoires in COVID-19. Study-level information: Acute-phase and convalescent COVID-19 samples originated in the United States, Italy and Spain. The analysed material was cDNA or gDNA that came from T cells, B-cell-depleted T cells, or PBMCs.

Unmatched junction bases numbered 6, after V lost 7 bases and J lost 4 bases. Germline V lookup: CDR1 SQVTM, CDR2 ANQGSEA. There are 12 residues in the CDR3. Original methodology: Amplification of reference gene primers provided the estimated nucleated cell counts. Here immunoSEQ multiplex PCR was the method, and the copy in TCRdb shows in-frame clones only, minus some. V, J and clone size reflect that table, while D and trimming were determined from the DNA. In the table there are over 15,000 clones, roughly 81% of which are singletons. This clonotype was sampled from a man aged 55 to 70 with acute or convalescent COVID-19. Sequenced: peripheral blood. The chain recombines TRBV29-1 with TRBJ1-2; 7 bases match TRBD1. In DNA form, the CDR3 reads TGCAGCGCTCAACAGGGGTCCTATGGCTACACCTTC. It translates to CSAQQGSYGYTF.